The clone carrying this TCR beta chain was observed once. Antigen unknown. The sample belongs to a study of cytomegalovirus exposure and HLA in healthy donors. General study points: Researchers reported in a later analysis that common viral pathogens appeared linked to several top clusters. There was a cluster of highly shared sequence variants that was likely a sequencing artifact. V- and J-gene trimming in TCR beta was tied to a missense DCLRE1C variant by an analysis performed later.

PCR involved 60 Vbeta and 13 Jbeta primers. Only in-frame clones appear in the TCRdb table, and some are missing; sequencing was by immunoSEQ multiplex PCR. The table lists tens of thousands of clones, around 80% of them singletons. V lost 4 bases and J lost 1, with 8 bases in between. Per germline, CDR1 MDHEN and CDR2 SYDVKM. The CDR3 length is 13 residues. The sequence was collected from a man aged 40-50 years in good health and CMV-seronegative. The sequencing input was PBMCs. The rearrangement uses TRBV28 and TRBJ2-7, with D possibly matching TRBD1 (5 bases). The CDR3 reads CASSSRQSYEQYF. CDR3 coding DNA: TGTGCCAGCAGTTCCCGACAGTCCTACGAGCAGTACTTC.